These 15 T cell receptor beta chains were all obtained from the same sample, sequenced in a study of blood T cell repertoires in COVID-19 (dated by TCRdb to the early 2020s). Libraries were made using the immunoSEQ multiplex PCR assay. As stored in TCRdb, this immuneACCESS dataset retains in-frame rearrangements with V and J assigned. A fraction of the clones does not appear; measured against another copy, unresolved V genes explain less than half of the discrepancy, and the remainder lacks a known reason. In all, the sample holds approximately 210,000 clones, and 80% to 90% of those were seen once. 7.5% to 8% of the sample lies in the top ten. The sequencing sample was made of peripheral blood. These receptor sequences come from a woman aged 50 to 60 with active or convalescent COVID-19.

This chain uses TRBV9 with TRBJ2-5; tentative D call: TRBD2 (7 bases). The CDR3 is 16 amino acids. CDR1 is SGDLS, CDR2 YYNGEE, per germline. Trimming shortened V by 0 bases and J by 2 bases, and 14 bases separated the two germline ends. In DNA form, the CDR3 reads TGTGCCAGCAGCGTAGCTACGAGCGGGACACAAGAGACCCAGTACTTC. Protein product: CASSVATSGTQETQYF.

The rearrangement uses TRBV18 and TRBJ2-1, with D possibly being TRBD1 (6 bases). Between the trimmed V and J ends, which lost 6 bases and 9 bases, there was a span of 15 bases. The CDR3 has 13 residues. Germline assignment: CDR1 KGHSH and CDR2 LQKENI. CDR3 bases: TGTGCCAGCTCTCGGCCCGGGGACACTGAGCAGTTCTTC. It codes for CASSRPGDTEQFF.

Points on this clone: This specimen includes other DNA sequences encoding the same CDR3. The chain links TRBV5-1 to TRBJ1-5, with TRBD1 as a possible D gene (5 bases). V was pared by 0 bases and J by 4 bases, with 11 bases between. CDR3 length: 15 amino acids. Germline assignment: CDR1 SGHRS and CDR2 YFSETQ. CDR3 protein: CASSLGGSSNQPQHF. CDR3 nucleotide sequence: TGCGCCAGCAGCTTGGGGGGCAGCTCAAATCAGCCCCAGCATTTT.

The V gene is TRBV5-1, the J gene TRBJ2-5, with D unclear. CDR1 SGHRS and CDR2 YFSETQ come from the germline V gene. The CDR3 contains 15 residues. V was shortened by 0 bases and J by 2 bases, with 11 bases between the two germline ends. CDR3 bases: TGCGCCAGCAGCTTGGTTGGTGCAGGACAAGAGACCCAGTACTTC. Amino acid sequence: CASSLVGAGQETQYF.

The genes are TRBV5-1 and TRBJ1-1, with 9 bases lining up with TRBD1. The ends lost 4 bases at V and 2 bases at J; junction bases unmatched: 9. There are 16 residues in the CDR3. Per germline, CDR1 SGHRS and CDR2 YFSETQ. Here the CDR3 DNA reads TGCGCCAGCAGCCCGGACAGGGGCGGAGGAAACACTGAAGCTTTCTTT. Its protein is CASSPDRGGGNTEAFF. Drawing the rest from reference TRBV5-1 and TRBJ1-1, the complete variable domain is KAGVTQTPRYLIKTRGQQVTLSCSPISGHRSVSWYQQTPGQGLQFLFEYFSETQRNKGNFPGRFSGRQFSNSRSEMNVSTLELGDSALYLCASSPDRGGGNTEAFFGQGTRLTVV.

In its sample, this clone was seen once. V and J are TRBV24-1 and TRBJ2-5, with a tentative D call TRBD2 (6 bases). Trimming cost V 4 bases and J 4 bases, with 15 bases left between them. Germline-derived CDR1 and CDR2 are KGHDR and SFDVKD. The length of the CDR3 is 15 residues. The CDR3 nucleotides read TGTGCCACCAGTGACCCGGCCGGGACTGGAGAGACCCAGTACTTC. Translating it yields CATSDPAGTGETQYF.

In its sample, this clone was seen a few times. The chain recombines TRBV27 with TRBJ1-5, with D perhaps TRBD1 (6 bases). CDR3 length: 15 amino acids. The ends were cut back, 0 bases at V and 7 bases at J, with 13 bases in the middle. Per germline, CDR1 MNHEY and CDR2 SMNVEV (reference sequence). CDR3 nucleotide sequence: TGTGCCAGCAGTTTATCCCCGGGGGGCAGCCAGCCCCAGCATTTT. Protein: CASSLSPGGSQPQHF.

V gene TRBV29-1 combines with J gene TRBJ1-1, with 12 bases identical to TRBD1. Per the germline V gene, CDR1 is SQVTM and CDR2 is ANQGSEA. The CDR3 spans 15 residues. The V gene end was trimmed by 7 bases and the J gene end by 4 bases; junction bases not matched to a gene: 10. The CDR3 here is CSALRDRGPSTEAFF. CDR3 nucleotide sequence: TGCAGCGCCCTCCGGGACAGGGGGCCGAGCACTGAAGCTTTCTTT.

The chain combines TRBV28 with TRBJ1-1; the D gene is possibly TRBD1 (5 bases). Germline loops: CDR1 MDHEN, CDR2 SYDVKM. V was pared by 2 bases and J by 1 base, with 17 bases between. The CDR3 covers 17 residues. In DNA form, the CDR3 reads TGTGCCAGCAGTTTACTCAGCTCGGGGGGGTCGAACACTGAAGCTTTCTTT. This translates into CASSLLSSGGSNTEAFF.

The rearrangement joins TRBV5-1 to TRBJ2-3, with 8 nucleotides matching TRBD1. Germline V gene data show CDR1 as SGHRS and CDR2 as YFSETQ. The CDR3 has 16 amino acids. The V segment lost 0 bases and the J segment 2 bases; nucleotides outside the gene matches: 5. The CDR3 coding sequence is TGCGCCAGCAGCTTGGGCGGGACAGGCTTCACAGATACGCAGTATTTT. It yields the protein CASSLGGTGFTDTQYF.

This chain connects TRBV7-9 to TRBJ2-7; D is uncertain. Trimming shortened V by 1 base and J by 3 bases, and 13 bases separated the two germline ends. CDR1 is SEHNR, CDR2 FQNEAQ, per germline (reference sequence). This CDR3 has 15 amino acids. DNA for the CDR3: TGTGCCAGCAGCTTAGTTGCGGTACCGAACTACGAGCAGTACTTC. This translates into CASSLVAVPNYEQYF.

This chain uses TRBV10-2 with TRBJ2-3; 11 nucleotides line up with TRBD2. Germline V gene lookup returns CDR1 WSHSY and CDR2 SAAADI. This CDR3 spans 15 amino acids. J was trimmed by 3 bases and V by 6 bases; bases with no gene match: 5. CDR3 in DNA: TGCGCCAGCAGCTTTAGCGGGGGGGTAACAGATACGCAGTATTTT. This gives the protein CASSFSGGVTDTQYF.

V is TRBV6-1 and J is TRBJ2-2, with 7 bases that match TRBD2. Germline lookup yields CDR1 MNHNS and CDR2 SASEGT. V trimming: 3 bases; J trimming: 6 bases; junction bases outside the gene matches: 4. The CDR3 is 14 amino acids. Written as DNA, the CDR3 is TGTGCCAGCAGTGAGTACAGCGGGGCCGGGGAGCTGTTTTTT. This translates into CASSEYSGAGELFF.

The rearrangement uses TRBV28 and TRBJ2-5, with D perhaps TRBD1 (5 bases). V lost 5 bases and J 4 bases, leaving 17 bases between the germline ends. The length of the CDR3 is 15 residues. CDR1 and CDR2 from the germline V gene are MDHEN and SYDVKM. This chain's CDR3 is CASSRGGVRAETQYF. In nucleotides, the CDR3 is TGTGCCAGCAGTAGGGGTGGTGTTAGGGCAGAGACCCAGTACTTC.

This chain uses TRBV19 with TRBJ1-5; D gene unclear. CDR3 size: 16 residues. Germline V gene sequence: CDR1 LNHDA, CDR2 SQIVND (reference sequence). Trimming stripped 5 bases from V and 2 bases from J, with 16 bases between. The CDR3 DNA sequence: TGTGCCAGTAGTCCCGTAATTTGGGGAGGCAATCAGCCCCAGCATTTT. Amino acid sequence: CASSPVIWGGNQPQHF.